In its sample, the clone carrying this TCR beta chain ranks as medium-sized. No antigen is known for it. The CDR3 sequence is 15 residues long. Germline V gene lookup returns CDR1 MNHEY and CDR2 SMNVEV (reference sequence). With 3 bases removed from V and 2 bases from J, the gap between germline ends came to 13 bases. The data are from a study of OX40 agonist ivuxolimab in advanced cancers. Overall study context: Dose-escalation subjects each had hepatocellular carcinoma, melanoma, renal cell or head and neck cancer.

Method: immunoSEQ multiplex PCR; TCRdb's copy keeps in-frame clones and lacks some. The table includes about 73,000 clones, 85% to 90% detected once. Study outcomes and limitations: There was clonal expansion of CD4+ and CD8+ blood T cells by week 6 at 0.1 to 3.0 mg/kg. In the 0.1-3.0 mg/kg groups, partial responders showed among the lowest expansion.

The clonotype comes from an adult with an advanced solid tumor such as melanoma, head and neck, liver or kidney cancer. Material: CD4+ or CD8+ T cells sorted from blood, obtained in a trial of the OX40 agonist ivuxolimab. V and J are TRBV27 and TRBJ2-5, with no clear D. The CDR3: CASSFGMGLQETQYF. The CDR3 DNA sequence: TGTGCCAGCAGTTTTGGGATGGGCCTACAAGAGACCCAGTACTTC.